This TCR beta chain stems from a study of shared clonotypes between healthy human individuals. As for the study in general: Used for every donor were three CD4 naive, three CD4 memory, two CD8 naive and one CD8 memory plate. Overall study findings and caveats: Of the naive CD4 clonotypes, approximately 5% were shared across a few donors. Larger estimated richness was generally seen in naive subsets than in memory subsets.

Some clones are missing from TCRdb's copy, which holds only in-frame ones; the method was immunoSEQ multiplex PCR. The data hold hundreds of thousands of clones, with about 96% observed a single time. With respect to this clone: Its antigen is unidentified.

Germline V gene data show CDR1 as MGHDK and CDR2 as SYGVNS. The CDR3 is 13 amino acids. The V end lost 7 bases, the J end lost 2 bases, and 12 bases lay between the germline ends. CD45RO-negative, CCR7-selected cells formed the naive CD8 fraction, which excluded terminally differentiated effector memory CD45RA+ cells. The sample taken for sequencing was naive CD8+ T cells sorted from blood. This TCR derives from a woman aged 30 to 39 in good health. The chain links TRBV25-1 to TRBJ2-7; D is unclear. The CDR3: CASISDVTYEQYF. The CDR3 nucleotides are TGTGCCAGCATCTCGGACGTTACCTACGAGCAGTACTTC.